A single sample gave rise to the 13 T cell receptor beta chains below, sequenced in a study of T cells in Graves' hyperthyroidism and ophthalmopathy. Amplified regions were TCR beta CDR3 sequences from RNA transcripts. The HTBI primer set served for first-round RT-PCR of the TCR CDR3. MiXCR, applied by TCRdb to the multiplex PCR reads, yields one record per CDR3 protein. Of nearly 250,000 distinct CDR3 sequences in the sample, 16% are singletons; the top ten hold about 30%. Sample: blood. The receptor set was obtained from a woman aged 18-35 years with Graves' ophthalmopathy.

This clonotype was seen at least ten times. The chain carries TRBV3-1 and TRBJ1-3; D gene unclear. The CDR3 length is 14 residues. Germline V gives CDR1 LGHDT, CDR2 YNNKEL (reference sequence). Trimming stripped 2 bases from V and 0 bases from J, with 5 bases between. The CDR3 here is CASSQPNSGNTIYF. The DNA of the CDR3 is TGTGCCAGCAGCCAACCGAACTCTGGAAACACCATATATTTT.

This clonotype was counted at least ten times. The chain links TRBV7-3 to TRBJ2-3, with TRBD2 identical over 14 bases. The length of the CDR3 is 15 residues. Unmatched junction bases numbered 3, after V lost 5 bases and J lost 5 bases. Germline V gene lookup returns CDR1 SGHTA and CDR2 FQGTGA. This chain's CDR3 is CASSEGTSGRDTQYF. Written as DNA, the CDR3 is TGTGCCAGCAGCGAAGGGACTAGCGGGAGAGATACGCAGTATTTT.

The chain carries TRBV7-2 and TRBJ2-1; a possible D gene is TRBD2 (5 bases). This CDR3 has 16 residues. Germline lookup yields CDR1 SGHTA and CDR2 FQGNSA. Trimming removed 4 bases from V and 0 bases from J, with 13 bases in between. CDR3: CASSSDFLSSYNEQFF. The CDR3 nucleotides read TGTGCCAGCAGCTCGGACTTTTTGAGCTCCTACAATGAGCAGTTCTTC.

This chain joins TRBV4-2 and TRBJ2-1; 9 bases agree with TRBD2. The CDR3 is 15 amino acids. Germline assignment: CDR1 LGHNA and CDR2 YNFKEQ. V was pared by 0 bases and J by 9 bases, with 6 bases of the junction left unmatched. CDR3 protein: CASSQDLAGRSEQFF. The CDR3 nucleotides read TGTGCCAGCAGCCAAGATCTAGCGGGGAGGAGTGAGCAGTTCTTC.

This clonotype was detected a few times. The junction departs from germline at one end; a sequencing error may be responsible. The chain has TRBV4-1 and TRBJ2-7; D possibly uses TRBD1 or TRBD2 (5 bases each). This CDR3 spans 13 amino acids. Per the germline V gene, CDR1 is MGHRA and CDR2 is YSYEKL. CDR3 protein: CASSDGTPYEQYF. As DNA, the CDR3 is TGTGCCAGCAGCGACGGGACCCCCTACGAGCAGTACTTC.

This clonotype was seen at least ten times. V usage is TRBV20-1 and J usage is TRBJ2-3; perhaps TRBD2 as D (5 bases). This CDR3 is built from 11 residues. Germline V gene data show CDR1 as DFQATT and CDR2 as SNEGSKA (reference sequence). The ends were cut back, 7 bases at V and 0 bases at J, with 5 bases in the middle. This CDR3 reads CSGGSTDTQYF. DNA of the CDR3: TGCAGTGGAGGGAGCACAGATACGCAGTATTTT.

This chain connects TRBV4-1 to TRBJ2-7; 8 bases align to TRBD2. Germline V gives CDR1 MGHRA, CDR2 YSYEKL. This CDR3 spans 15 amino acids. The ends lost 1 base at V and 7 bases at J; junction bases unmatched: 9. The CDR3 is CASSQVIAGMAEQYF. In nucleotides, the CDR3 is TGCGCCAGCAGCCAAGTCATAGCGGGGATGGCGGAGCAGTACTTC.

Turning to this clonotype: Being one base from a much bigger clone, this may be a read error. Likely a read error: the CDR3 ends without its conserved phenylalanine or tryptophan. The chain carries TRBV6-5 and TRBJ1-1, with TRBD1 matching 11 bases. The V gene end was trimmed by 2 bases and the J gene end by 6 bases; junction bases not matched to a gene: 2. Germline V gives CDR1 MNHEY, CDR2 SVGAGI. The CDR3 is 14 residues long. CDR3 residues: CASSYAGQGAEAFL. Written as DNA, the CDR3 is TGTGCCAGCAGTTACGCGGGACAGGGGGCTGAAGCTTTCCTT.

The sample holds many counts of this clonotype. This chain connects TRBV9 to TRBJ2-1; 9 bases line up with TRBD1. This CDR3 has 15 amino acids. CDR1 and CDR2 from the germline V gene are SGDLS and YYNGEE. V shed 4 bases, J shed 6 bases, and the junction held 8 bases outside the gene matches. The CDR3 DNA reads TGTGCCAGCAGCCCCGGGACAGGGAATTCCAATGAGCAGTTCTTC. This codes for CASSPGTGNSNEQFF.

There are many counts of this clonotype. The chain is built from TRBV28 and TRBJ2-7, with TRBD2 matching 15 bases. The CDR3 length is 15 residues. Germline trimming cut 2 bases from V and 5 bases from J; bases unmatched to any gene: 1. Per the germline V gene, CDR1 is MDHEN and CDR2 is SYDVKM. The CDR3 is CASSLRTSGGDEQYF. The DNA for the CDR3 is TGTGCCAGCAGTTTAAGGACTAGCGGGGGGGACGAGCAGTACTTC.

This clonotype was counted many times. The chain recombines TRBV30 with TRBJ1-5; D remains unclear. The ends were cut back, 2 bases at V and 5 bases at J, with 16 bases in the middle. The CDR3 spans 15 residues. Per germline, CDR1 GTSNPN and CDR2 SVGIG (reference sequence). The CDR3 nucleotides read TGTGCCTGGAGTCAACCTGGCCCGCTTCATCAGCCCCAGCATTTT. As protein: CAWSQPGPLHQPQHF.

This clonotype was observed many times. The V call is TRBV7-9, the J call TRBJ2-7; tentative D call: TRBD1 (6 bases). The germline V and J ends were trimmed by 1 base and 5 bases, with 12 bases remaining between them. CDR3 length: 14 residues. The germline gives CDR1 SEHNR, CDR2 FQNEAQ (reference sequence). CDR3 nucleotides: TGTGCCAGCAGCTTAGGGGGAGAGGGGGACGAGCAGTACTTC. Amino acids: CASSLGGEGDEQYF.

At least ten counts were recorded for this clonotype. The chain couples TRBV6-4 to TRBJ1-2; 8 nucleotides match TRBD1. Germline V CDR1 and CDR2: MRHNA, SNTAGT. This CDR3 is 14 amino acids long. The junction had 5 bases not matched to a gene; V was cut back by 7 bases and J by 1 base. CDR3 bases: TGTGCCAGCACCCCAGGGGGCGATAACTATGGCTACACCTTC. This sequence encodes CASTPGGDNYGYTF.